These 12 T cell receptor beta chains were all obtained from the same sample, sequenced in a study of shared clonotypes between healthy human individuals. Assay used: immunoSEQ multiplex PCR; TCRdb lists only in-frame clones, some missing. Seen here are 750,000 to 1,000,000 clones, more than 85% observed once, and the top ten hold nearly 25%. Positively selected for CCR7, the CD45RO-negative cells used as naive CD8 cells excluded terminally differentiated effector memory CD45RA+ cells. The sample taken for sequencing was naive CD8+ T cells sorted from blood. The receptors were gathered from a young man in good health.

The gene calls are TRBV6-1 and TRBJ1-4, with TRBD1 matching over 8 bases. The CDR3 runs to 16 residues. With 3 bases clipped from V and 5 bases from J, the junction kept 8 bases outside the gene matches. Germline loops: CDR1 MNHNS, CDR2 SASEGT. CDR3 sequence (DNA): TGTGCCAGCAGTGATTCCGAGACAGGGGCAAATGAAAAACTGTTTTTT. This sequence encodes CASSDSETGANEKLFF.

The chain couples TRBV28 to TRBJ1-5; D is possibly TRBD1 (5 bases). The V gene lost 3 bases and the J gene lost 4 bases, with 16 bases spanning the gap. Germline V lookup: CDR1 MDHEN, CDR2 SYDVKM. CDR3 length equals 16 residues. CDR3 nucleotides: TGTGCCAGCAGTTTGGTCTGGGGCAGGGAGAATCAGCCCCAGCATTTT. This gives the protein CASSLVWGRENQPQHF.

Comments on this clone: This may arise from a read error, as a much more abundant clone is one base away. The V gene is TRBV11-3, the J gene TRBJ2-2; D unclear. Germline V lookup: CDR1 SGHNT, CDR2 YENEEA. This CDR3 is 12 amino acids long. V shed 1 base and J shed 6 bases, with 3 bases lying between them. CDR3 sequence reads: CASSLAPGELFF. CDR3 coding DNA: TGTGCCAGCAGCTTAGCCCCCGGGGAGCTGTTTTTT. Complete variable domain (other parts from reference TRBV11-3 and TRBJ2-2): EAGVVQSPRYKIIEKKQPVAFWCNPISGHNTLYWYLQNLGQGPELLIRYENEEAVDDSQLPKDRFSAERLKGVDSTLKIQPAELGDSAVYLCASSLAPGELFFGEGSRLTVL.

V is TRBV7-2 and J is TRBJ1-2; TRBD1 is a possible D gene (5 bases). This CDR3 region has 16 residues. Germline-derived CDR1 and CDR2 are SGHTA and FQGNSA. V lost 8 bases and J 4 bases, leaving 23 bases between the germline ends. The CDR3: CASFRPGSVPGYGYTF. The CDR3 DNA reads TGTGCCAGCTTCCGACCAGGGAGCGTCCCTGGCTATGGCTACACCTTC.

The chain uses TRBV6-5 and TRBJ2-7; D possibly corresponds to TRBD2 (5 bases). Trimming took off 4 bases at V and 0 bases at J, with 16 bases between the two ends. Germline CDR1 MNHEY, CDR2 SVGAGI. CDR3 length: 16 residues. The CDR3 loop reads CASSWALEGSSYEQYF. The CDR3, as DNA: TGTGCCAGCAGTTGGGCGTTAGAGGGAAGCTCCTACGAGCAGTACTTC.

V and J are TRBV5-1 and TRBJ2-6; 9 bases match TRBD1. In germline, CDR1 is SGHRS, CDR2 YFSETQ. V shed 5 bases, J shed 0 bases, and the junction held 6 bases outside the gene matches. CDR3 length equals 17 residues. DNA for the CDR3: TGCGCCAGCAGGACCGGGACAGGGCTCTCTGGGGCCAACGTCCTGACTTTC. Translated, it gives CASRTGTGLSGANVLTF.

The rearrangement links TRBV6-5 to TRBJ2-1, with TRBD2 identical over 8 bases. Per germline, CDR1 MNHEY and CDR2 SVGAGI. This CDR3 contains 14 residues. V lost 6 bases to trimming and J lost 8 bases; unmatched junction nucleotides: 9. The CDR3: CASSPSSGSDEQFF. The CDR3 bases are TGTGCCAGCAGCCCATCCAGCGGGAGTGATGAGCAGTTCTTC.

Details on this clone: One end of the junction does not line up with germline, which may come from a read error. The chain uses TRBV7-6 and TRBJ2-1, with 7 bases identical to TRBD1. The CDR3 covers 14 residues. Germline values: CDR1 SGHVS, CDR2 FNYEAQ. The CDR3: CASSPDGDSSILVF. In DNA form, the CDR3 reads TGTGCCAGCAGCCCTGATGGGGACAGTTCGATCCTCGTCTTC.

This clone was seen a single time. V and J are TRBV18 and TRBJ1-2; 8 nucleotides match TRBD1. The CDR3 totals 17 residues. Trimming took 2 bases from V and 4 from J; bases not matched to a gene: 12. Germline V gene sequence: CDR1 KGHSH, CDR2 LQKENI. The CDR3 DNA sequence: TGTGCCAGCTCACCATACACGCGGGACAGGAGCCTCTATGGCTACACCTTC. Residues: CASSPYTRDRSLYGYTF. The full variable domain, rest sourced from reference TRBV18 and TRBJ1-2, is NAGVMQNPRHLVRRRGQEARLRCSPMKGHSHVYWYRQLPEEGLKFMVYLQKENIIDESGMPKERFSAEFPKEGPSILRIQQVVRGDSAAYFCASSPYTRDRSLYGYTFGSGTRLTVV.

The chain uses TRBV5-1 and TRBJ2-5, with a tentative D call TRBD1 (6 bases). V shed 3 bases and J shed 6 bases, with 15 bases lying between them. Looked up from germline, CDR1 is SGHRS and CDR2 is YFSETQ. The length of the CDR3 is 14 residues. This CDR3 is CASSSSTGIKTQYF. Here the CDR3 DNA reads TGCGCCAGCAGCTCGTCGACAGGAATTAAGACCCAGTACTTC.

The chain joins TRBV6-6 to TRBJ1-3, with 7 bases aligning to TRBD1. CDR1 is MNHNY, CDR2 SVGAGI, per germline (reference sequence). CDR3 size: 15 residues. The J segment lost 6 bases and the V segment lost 2 bases, leaving 7 bases of the junction unmatched. The CDR3 spells CASSYLGQAENTIYF. The CDR3 region has the DNA TGTGCCAGCAGTTACCTTGGACAGGCCGAAAACACCATATATTTT.

This chain links TRBV5-4 with TRBJ2-6, with D perhaps TRBD1 (6 bases). This CDR3 has 15 residues. In germline, CDR1 is SGHNT, CDR2 YYREEE (reference sequence). V lost 3 bases, J lost 5 bases, and 12 bases lay in between. CDR3 DNA sequence: TGTGCCAGCAGCTACCCGACAGGAAGGGCCAACGTCCTGACTTTC. It is translated as CASSYPTGRANVLTF.